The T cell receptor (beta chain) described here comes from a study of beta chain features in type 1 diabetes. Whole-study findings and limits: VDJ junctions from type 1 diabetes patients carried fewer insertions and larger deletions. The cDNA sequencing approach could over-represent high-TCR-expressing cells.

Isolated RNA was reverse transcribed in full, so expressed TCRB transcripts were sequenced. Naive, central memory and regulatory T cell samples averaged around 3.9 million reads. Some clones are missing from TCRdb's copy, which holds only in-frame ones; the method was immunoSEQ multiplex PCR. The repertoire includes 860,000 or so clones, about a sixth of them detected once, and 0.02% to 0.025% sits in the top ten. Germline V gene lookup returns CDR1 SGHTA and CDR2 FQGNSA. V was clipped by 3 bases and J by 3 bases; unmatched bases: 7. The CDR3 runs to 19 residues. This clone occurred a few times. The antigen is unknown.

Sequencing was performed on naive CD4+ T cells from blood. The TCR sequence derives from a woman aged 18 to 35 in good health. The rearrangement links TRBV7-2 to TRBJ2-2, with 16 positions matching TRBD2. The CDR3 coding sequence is TGTGCCAGCAGCTTGGCGGGACTAGCGGGAGGGACGTACACCGGGGAGCTGTTTTTT. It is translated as CASSLAGLAGGTYTGELFF.